Detailed here is one T cell receptor beta chain. Its antigen is currently unknown. TCR beta VDJ and CDR3 profiling used genomic DNA as template. TCRdb used MiXCR to reprocess the reads, holding one entry per CDR3 protein. The table includes 250,000 or so distinct CDR3 sequences, 45% to 50% detected once. Selection for sequencing was limited to patients who had shown CD8+CD57+ cell expansion by flow cytometry. This record comes from a study of CD8+CD57+ T cells in acquired aplastic anemia. Looking at the study overall: Sorted CD4+ and CD8+ cells yielded about 2.9 ug of DNA on average.

Study conclusions and caveats: Found in both controls and patients were around 31 CD8+ CDR3 sequences. Patients and healthy controls showed no significant CD8+ Simpson's diversity difference.

This clonotype was obtained from a human donor with aplastic anemia. Material for sequencing was sorted CD4+, CD8+, or CD8+CD57+ T cells (not recorded which) from PBMCs.

CDR3 region: CASSLLWDRNYEQYF. As DNA, the CDR3 is TGTGCCAGCAGCTTATTGTGGGACAGAAACTACGAGCAGTACTTC. The chain joins TRBV7-2 to TRBJ2-7; 7 nucleotides line up with TRBD1. Losses at the gene ends were 2 bases for V and 3 bases for J; bases not matched to a gene: 7. Germline CDR1 and CDR2: SGHTA and FQGNSA. The CDR3 consists of 15 residues.